The sequence of this T cell receptor (beta chain) was determined in a study of glioma-infiltrating T cells. Using RNA template, CDR3s of TCR alpha and beta were amplified with iRepertoire arm-PCR. MiXCR, applied by TCRdb to the multiplex PCR reads, yields one record per CDR3 protein. The sample lists over 140,000 distinct CDR3 sequences; roughly 43% were seen once. The CDR3 spans 13 residues. V lost 7 bases, J lost 2 bases, and 10 bases lay in between. Germline values: CDR1 LNHDA, CDR2 SQIVND (reference sequence). The clonotype was recovered from a human donor with low-grade glioma or glioblastoma, undergoing nonglioma brain surgery, or in good health (not recorded which). The chain couples TRBV19 to TRBJ2-3, with D uncertain. The sequencing sample was made of glioma tissue, nonneoplastic brain tissue, or PBMCs (not recorded which). The CDR3 DNA reads as TGTGCCAGTATGGGCATCTCCACAGATACGCAGTATTTT. It translates to CASMGISTDTQYF.